A selection of T cell receptor beta chains follows, all from one sample in a study of T-cell reconstitution after alpha-beta-depleted transplantation in children. TCRdb redid the calling of the PCR reads with MiXCR, one entry per CDR3 protein. In the table there are around 400,000 distinct CDR3 sequences, roughly 10% of which are singletons. The sequencing used PBMCs from the stem cell graft donor, collected from the stem cell graft. The origin of the receptors is a human donor who donated a stem cell graft to a child with acute myeloid leukemia. Each CDR3 is given with its conserved first and last residue. A D gene is named only where the DNA matches it firmly. Where a row states a size, it is once, few, many or the class of an expanded clone; other rows omit it.

D gene	J gene	clone size	V gene	CDR3 protein	CDR3 DNA
TRBD1	TRBJ2-2	few	TRBV9	CASSVTGTGTTGELFF	TGTGCCAGCAGCGTTACCGGGACAGGGACTACCGGGGAGCTGTTTTTT
.	TRBJ2-6	few	TRBV2	CASNEPSGANVLTF	TGTGCCAGCAATGAGCCCTCTGGGGCCAACGTCCTGACTTTC
.	TRBJ1-3	few	TRBV5-1	CASSLGDPSPGNTIYF	TGCGCCAGCAGCTTGGGGGATCCTTCCCCTGGAAACACCATATATTTT
TRBD2	TRBJ2-1	few	TRBV20-1	CSARELADYSYNEQFF	TGCAGTGCTAGAGAACTAGCGGATTACTCCTACAATGAGCAGTTCTTC
TRBD1	TRBJ1-5	few	TRBV27	CASSSNRGQGNDQPQHF	TGTGCCAGCAGTTCAAACCGTGGACAGGGGAACGATCAGCCCCAGCATTTT
.	TRBJ2-5	many	TRBV2	CASSEDATQYF	TGTGCCAGCAGTGAAGACGCGACCCAGTACTTC
TRBD2	TRBJ2-5	many	TRBV5-8	CASSLWGGTQETQYF	TGTGCCAGCAGCTTGTGGGGGGGAACCCAAGAGACCCAGTACTTC
TRBD2	TRBJ2-3	few	TRBV5-1	CASSSLAEGGDTQYF	TGCGCCAGCAGCTCTCTAGCGGAGGGAGGAGATACGCAGTATTTT
.	TRBJ2-7	few	TRBV20-1	CSAAPGPEQYF	TGCAGTGCAGCCCCGGGACCGGAGCAGTACTTC
.	TRBJ1-2	few	TRBV5-1	CASSVGTNPNYGYTF	TGCGCCAGCAGCGTAGGGACTAACCCTAACTATGGCTACACCTTC
.	TRBJ2-5	.	TRBV6-2/TRBV6-3	CASRTGGLQETQYF	TGTGCCAGCAGGACGGGGGGCCTTCAAGAGACCCAGTACTTC
.	TRBJ2-7	.	TRBV5-1	CASSPWADSYKQYF	TGCGCCAGCAGCCCTTGGGCCGATTCCTACAAGCAGTACTTC
TRBD2	TRBJ2-1	few	TRBV9	CASSVRTSPTEQFF	TGTGCCAGCAGCGTGAGGACTAGCCCGACGGAGCAGTTCTTC
.	TRBJ2-3	.	TRBV7-2	CASGSSRGALGDTQYF	TGTGCCAGCGGATCGTCCCGGGGCGCCCTGGGAGATACGCAGTATTTT
TRBD2	TRBJ2-5	.	TRBV27	CASAGLADQETQYF	TGTGCCAGCGCCGGGCTAGCGGACCAAGAGACCCAGTACTTC
.	TRBJ2-1	few	TRBV10-3	CASQLVPDEAEQFF	TGTGCCTCCCAACTAGTGCCCGATGAAGCTGAGCAGTTCTTC
TRBD1	TRBJ1-1	few	TRBV20-1	CSARKGASNTEAFF	TGCAGTGCTAGAAAGGGGGCCTCGAACACTGAAGCTTTCTTT
.	TRBJ2-5	.	TRBV4-2	CASSQAASRLETQYF	TGTGCCAGCAGCCAAGCTGCCTCCAGACTGGAGACCCAGTACTTC
TRBD2	TRBJ2-7	.	TRBV20-1	CSARDSASGDYEQYF	TGCAGTGCTAGAGATTCGGCTAGCGGGGACTACGAGCAGTACTTC
.	TRBJ2-1	few	TRBV7-8	CASSSSRVGNLYNEQFF	TGTGCCAGCAGCTCTTCTAGGGTGGGGAACCTCTACAATGAGCAGTTCTTC
TRBD2	TRBJ2-7	.	TRBV7-3	CASSFPAGESYEQYF	TGTGCCAGCAGCTTTCCCGCGGGAGAGTCCTACGAGCAGTACTTC
.	TRBJ2-5	.	TRBV4-1	CASSQEGRETQYF	TGCGCCAGCAGCCAAGAGGGGAGGGAGACCCAGTACTTC
TRBD1	TRBJ1-2	.	TRBV20-1	CSARGQGKDGYTF	TGCAGTGCTAGGGGACAGGGGAAGGATGGCTACACCTTC
.	TRBJ1-1	.	TRBV19	CASRTRGSGTEAFF	TGTGCCAGTAGGACCAGGGGATCGGGCACTGAAGCTTTCTTT
.	TRBJ2-5	few	TRBV29-1	CSGDAQETQYF	TGCAGCGGGGACGCCCAAGAGACCCAGTACTTC
.	TRBJ2-2	.	TRBV14	CASSYLRGGELFF	TGTGCCAGCAGCTACCTACGTGGCGGGGAGCTGTTTTTT
.	TRBJ1-1	few	TRBV2	CASSPERQQTEAFF	TGTGCCAGCAGCCCCGAGAGGCAGCAGACTGAAGCTTTCTTT
TRBD2	TRBJ2-3	.	TRBV29-1	CSVEVAGGPDTQYF	TGCAGCGTTGAAGTAGCGGGAGGGCCAGATACGCAGTATTTT
TRBD2	TRBJ2-1	many	TRBV5-1	CASSSASGINNEQFF	TGCGCCAGCAGCTCAGCTAGCGGGATAAACAATGAGCAGTTCTTC
.	TRBJ2-7	.	TRBV5-6	CASSLDRTPIHYEQYF	TGTGCCAGCAGCTTGGACAGAACACCAATACACTACGAGCAGTACTTC
TRBD2	TRBJ2-5	.	TRBV18	CASSLIPTSAAETQYF	TGTGCCAGCTCACTCATCCCGACTAGCGCGGCGGAGACCCAGTACTTC
.	TRBJ2-5	many	TRBV12-3/TRBV12-4	CASSWRETQYF	TGTGCCAGCAGTTGGAGGGAGACCCAGTACTTC
.	TRBJ2-2	few	TRBV7-2	CASSLYERASAGELFF	TGTGCCAGCAGCTTATATGAGCGGGCGTCCGCCGGGGAGCTGTTTTTT
TRBD1	TRBJ1-2	few	TRBV29-1	CSVEGQGGGYTF	TGCAGCGTTGAAGGCCAGGGGGGTGGCTACACCTTC
TRBD1	TRBJ1-4	.	TRBV4-1	CASSQDRVRDREEKLFF	TGCGCCAGCAGCCAAGATCGGGTTCGGGACAGGGAAGAAAAACTGTTTTTT
.	TRBJ2-1	many	TRBV7-9	CASSPLGQFEQFF	TGTGCCAGCAGCCCACTCGGACAGTTTGAGCAGTTCTTC
.	TRBJ2-3	few	TRBV11-3	CASSPLLGHTQYF	TGTGCCAGCAGCCCCCTGTTGGGGCATACGCAGTATTTT